This TCR beta chain was observed in a study of blood T cell repertoires in COVID-19. V lost 4 bases, J lost 1 base, and 13 bases lay in between. This CDR3 comprises 15 residues. Germline CDR1 and CDR2: MNHEY and SVGAGI. Here immunoSEQ multiplex PCR was the method, and the copy in TCRdb shows in-frame clones only, minus some. This sample has roughly 250,000 clones, with 75% to 90% found just once. The V gene is TRBV6-5, the J gene TRBJ1-2; the D gene is possibly TRBD1 (5 bases). The sequence derives from a man younger than 45 with acute or convalescent COVID-19. The material sequenced was peripheral blood. Here the CDR3 reads CASSSSLGGNYGYTF. The CDR3 nucleotides are TGTGCCAGCAGTTCCTCCCTGGGGGGTAACTATGGCTACACCTTC.